The rows below give T cell receptor beta chains drawn from one sample of a study of glioma-infiltrating T cells after dendritic cell vaccination. This table comes from immunoSEQ multiplex PCR, and its TCRdb copy is limited to in-frame clones, with some not included. The sample contains around 89,000 clones, 80% to 90% of which appear only once. The specimen comprised blood, sampled before dendritic cell vaccination. These receptors all come from a human donor with glioblastoma. The CDR3 runs from the conserved cysteine through the conserved F or W.

j_call	v_call	cdr3_length	cdr3_aa
TRBJ2-1	TRBV6-1	11	CASRRNNEQFF
TRBJ1-1	TRBV9	13	CASKPQGYTEAFF
TRBJ1-1	TRBV19	14	CASSIGRGQYGAFF
TRBJ1-4	TRBV5-8	14	CASSLGQVNEKLFF
TRBJ2-3	TRBV2	12	CASRTSTDTQYF
TRBJ2-1	TRBV28	13	CASSLVDSIEQFF
TRBJ1-2	TRBV7-3	15	CASSPQGGGENGYTF
TRBJ2-7	TRBV29-1	11	CSVYRVGEQYF
TRBJ2-2	TRBV7-3	18	CASSLAPGQGARTGELFF
TRBJ2-5	TRBV15	15	CATSKSTGYQETQYF
TRBJ2-1	TRBV7-6	14	CASTLTQGNNEQFF
TRBJ1-1	TRBV27	14	CASSRSQGNTEAFF
TRBJ2-5	TRBV27	17	CASRESSLAGELETQYF
TRBJ2-7	TRBV11-3	14	CASSSGTDSYEQYF
TRBJ1-6	TRBV27	14	CASSLYSYNSPLHF
TRBJ1-1	TRBV9	13	CASSALGWSEAFF
TRBJ2-7	TRBV7-9	14	CASSPGGMSYEQYF
TRBJ2-7	TRBV18	15	CASSQRQALRYEQYF
TRBJ1-3	TRBV30	15	CAWSALEGRGNTIYF
TRBJ1-5	TRBV28	15	CASSPDGYSNQPQHF
TRBJ2-7	TRBV6-6	13	CASSGGQGPEQYF
TRBJ2-7	TRBV2	15	CASSEGAGGFYEQYF
TRBJ2-1	TRBV11-2	17	CASSLGTSGSSYNEQFF
TRBJ2-7	TRBV28	14	CASRRSGSGDEQYF
TRBJ2-3	TRBV29-1	12	CSVEGVADTQYF
TRBJ2-7	TRBV5-6	14	CASSYGTRDYEQYF
TRBJ2-3	TRBV19	16	CASSRRVAGSTDTQYF
TRBJ1-5	TRBV5-1	15	CASSGTGYSNQPQHF
TRBJ2-4	TRBV2	17	CASSEYSSGTSKNIQYF
TRBJ1-6	TRBV9	14	CASSAGQYNSPLHF
TRBJ2-3	TRBV18	16	CASSPLRGPSTDTQYF
TRBJ2-7	TRBV7-8	16	CASSSPRTGNYYEQYF
TRBJ1-1	TRBV7-9	16	CASSLGSRRFDTEAFF
TRBJ1-2	TRBV19	13	CASSMRGPYGYTF
TRBJ1-1	TRBV7-2	16	CASSLVVGLMNTEAFF
TRBJ2-1	TRBV7-9	16	CASSAPSSGGAGEQFF
TRBJ2-2	TRBV2	17	CASSEILLAGDTGELFF
TRBJ2-7	TRBV28	12	CASSRDRASQYF
TRBJ2-2	TRBV2	14	CAMLRRGGTGELFF
TRBJ2-2	TRBV7-9	17	CASSLGWTGGRTGELFF
TRBJ1-4	TRBV5-4	13	CASSRGQNEKLFF
TRBJ1-2	TRBV7-9	15	CASSLGTGGMDGYTF
TRBJ1-2	TRBV7-4	15	CASSLRQGAVGGYTF
TRBJ2-7	TRBV7-8	14	CASSPWTGDYEQYF
TRBJ1-2	TRBV5-6	16	CASSLASFGDDYGYTF
TRBJ1-1	TRBV5-1	15	CASSPLRGGVTEAFF
TRBJ2-2	TRBV6-6	15	CASSYSIRSSGELFF
TRBJ1-1	TRBV13	13	CASSLASRTEAFF
TRBJ1-1	TRBV10-3	13	CAISESAQIEAFF
TRBJ2-3	TRBV5-1	14	CASSLGVVADTQYF
TRBJ1-1	TRBV6-5	13	CASSLIRRTEAFF
TRBJ2-7	TRBV4-1	16	CASSQVAAGGSYEQYF
TRBJ2-7	TRBV5-5	16	CASSLGLAGGLREQYF
TRBJ2-1	TRBV2	15	CASSGIESPVYEQFF
TRBJ2-3	TRBV4-3	13	CASGGGITDTQYF
TRBJ1-2	TRBV29-1	12	CSVEVTGGGYTF
TRBJ1-1	TRBV15	13	CATSGTGNTEAFF
TRBJ2-1	TRBV4-2	17	CASSQEGASGSYNEQFF
TRBJ1-5	TRBV2	16	CASSGQGAADNQPQHF